This T cell receptor beta chain was found in a study of blood T cell repertoires in COVID-19. Overall study context: The cDNA or gDNA used as material had been derived from T cells, B-cell-depleted T cells, or PBMCs.

J was trimmed by 0 bases and V by 5 bases; bases with no gene match: 10. Per germline, CDR1 MDHEN and CDR2 SYDVKM. The CDR3 has 16 amino acids. As originally analysed: The authors estimated nucleated cell counts from reference gene primer amplification. Sequencing used immunoSEQ multiplex PCR; TCRdb keeps in-frame clones, though not all of them. The V and J calls and the clone size are those of that table, but D and trimming were determined from the DNA. The sample has about 340,000 clones, 65% to 90% seen once. This clonotype was sampled from a woman aged 40-49 years with acute COVID-19. This chain connects TRBV28 to TRBJ2-7, with 7 nucleotides matching TRBD2. Sequencing was performed on PBMCs or T cells enriched from blood (not recorded which). The CDR3: CASSPAGGSSSYEQYF. In DNA, the CDR3 is TGTGCCAGCAGTCCTGCCGGCGGGAGCAGCTCCTACGAGCAGTACTTC.